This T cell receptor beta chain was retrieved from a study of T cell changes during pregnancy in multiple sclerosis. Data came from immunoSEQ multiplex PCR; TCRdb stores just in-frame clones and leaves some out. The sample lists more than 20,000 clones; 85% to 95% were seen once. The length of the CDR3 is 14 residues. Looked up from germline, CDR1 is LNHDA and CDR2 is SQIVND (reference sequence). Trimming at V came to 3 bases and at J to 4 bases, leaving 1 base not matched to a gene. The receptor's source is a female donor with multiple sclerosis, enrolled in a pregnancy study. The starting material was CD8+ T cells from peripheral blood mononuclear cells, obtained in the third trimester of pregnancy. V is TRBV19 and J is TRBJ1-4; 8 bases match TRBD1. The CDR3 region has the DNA TGTGCCAGTAGTATCGACAGGGGTAATGAAAAACTGTTTTTT. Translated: CASSIDRGNEKLFF.